This T cell receptor beta chain comes out of a study of human T cells and chemical hapten exposure. Study details: Throughout a study of roughly 25 weeks, patients underwent weekly scalp administration of diphenylcyclopropenone doses.

In the original processing: Counts of TCRs in each sample centred on a median of about 95,000 and extended from roughly 25,000 to 750,000. TCRdb processed the RACE reads anew with MiXCR; each CDR3 protein has one entry. V and J calls and clone size were set by TCRdb, not the authors. The profile shows some 96,000 distinct CDR3 sequences, 9.3% of them singletons. Concerning this clonotype itself: Its target is not known.

Time point noted: patch test 2, 6 weeks after DPC sensitization. Regarding treatment: therapeutic diphenylcyclopropenone sensitization with weekly scalp DPC. Findings and caveats of the study: Among TCRs, those above 1 in 1000 frequency were unaffected by DPC sensitization.

The CDR3 covers 13 residues. V lost 2 bases and J 1 base, leaving 5 bases between the germline ends. From germline, CDR1 is MNHEY and CDR2 SMNVEV (reference sequence). This sequence joins TRBV27 and TRBJ1-2; D gene ambiguous. The clonotype originates from a middle-aged woman with alopecia areata. Some clones in this sample may be carry-over from other donors' samples. The input for sequencing was whole blood, taken in connection with sensitization to the hapten diphenylcyclopropenone (DPC). CDR3 in amino acids: CASSLGVNYGYTF. The CDR3 region has the DNA TGTGCCAGCAGTTTAGGGGTTAACTATGGCTACACCTTC.